Listed here is a single TCR beta chain. This specimen belongs to a study of blood T cell repertoires in COVID-19. At the level of the study: Acute-phase and convalescent COVID-19 samples originated in the United States, Italy and Spain.

The repertoire was sequenced with immunoSEQ multiplex PCR; TCRdb's copy has only in-frame clones and lacks some. Of fewer than 250,000 clones in the sample, 70% to 90% were seen once. Germline values: CDR1 SGHRS, CDR2 YFSETQ. Trimming stripped 2 bases from V and 3 bases from J, with 8 bases between. The CDR3 runs 14 residues. The sequencing input was peripheral blood. This clonotype originated in a woman between 70 and 85 years old with active or convalescent COVID-19. This chain uses TRBV5-1 with TRBJ1-4, with a tentative D call TRBD1 (5 bases). The CDR3 DNA is TGCGCCAGCAGCTTCTCCAGGGCTAATGAAAAACTGTTTTTT. It encodes CASSFSRANEKLFF.